This record covers a single TCR beta chain. The table lists this clonotype with many counts. Its binding antigen is unknown. No per-base quality is available; no much larger clone lies one base away. In the germline V gene, CDR1 corresponds to SGHRS and CDR2 to YFSETQ. Trimming costs V 4 bases and J 5 bases, and their ends lie 18 bases apart. From its cysteine to its phenylalanine, the CDR3 spans 15 amino acids. The retained sequence is limited to the CDR3, 45 bases, with the frame set at the first base. To synthesize cDNA, template-switch 5'RACE was performed with a primer carrying a 10-nucleotide random unique molecular identifier so that each TCR transcript was tagged. Over 180 million TCR-beta sequences, covering 15-18 subjects, were produced in each sequencing run. Total RNA was extracted with the RNeasy kit. The KAPA Real-time Library Amplification kit was used to amplify TCR-beta VDJ regions with primers for the TCR constant region and the 5'RACE anchor. A first PCR added sample indexes and Illumina adaptors, after which a second PCR increased the library yield. After Ampure bead purification, the TCR product of roughly 650 bp was size-selected on a 2% E-gel SizeSelection system. Before pooling, libraries had their quality checked on a Bioanalyzer, their concentration measured with Qubit, and their quantity determined with the Kapa Library Quantification kit. An Illumina HiSeq 2500 was used to sequence the libraries paired-end at 2 x 150 bp. To increase sequence diversity, 25-30% phiX was spiked into each library pool. On the authors' methods: The UMI-based MiGEC pipeline processed quality-filtered reads and removed over 85% of raw TCR sequences during error correction. VDJ genes were aligned to IMGT germline references, and each clonotype was defined by a unique CDR3 amino acid sequence together with V-J genes. VDJtools evaluated clonal expansion, Shannon diversity and CDR3 relatedness (CalcPairwiseDistances, ClusterSamples); CLCbio workbench built phylogenetic trees. Clones with at least 8 unique UMIs were defined as expanded, with this threshold being based on coefficient-of-variation modelling across technical triplicates. TCRdb reprocessed the public reads (quality trimming at Q25 with fastp, clone calling with MiXCR) and kept in-frame beta chains. Each CDR3 protein appears once, grouped with its most common genes and DNA. None of the V and J calls come from the authors' own analysis; TCRdb made them. The sample table lists under 70,000 distinct CDR3 sequences, 3% to 4% of them with a count of one. Of the sample, about 7.1% falls within the top ten clones.

Libraries from unsorted PBMCs were made from 2 million PBMCs kept in RNAlater at -80 degrees C until RNA extraction. The multiple sclerosis patients were enrolled in a US clinical protocol that used magnetic resonance imaging to evaluate disease progression. PBMCs were separated from peripheral blood using Ficoll-Hypaque density gradient centrifugation and then cryopreserved in liquid nitrogen. The data stem from a study of neurological immune-mediated disorders (dated by TCRdb to about 2019). For context, the study as a whole: Among the 35 or so multiple sclerosis patients, approximately 30 had relapsing-remitting MS and 3 had secondary progressive MS. Using UMI-based sequencing, the study compared peripheral blood TCR-beta repertoires from patients with HTLV-I-associated myelopathy (HAM/TSP), patients with multiple sclerosis, and healthy controls. The roughly 99 TCR-beta libraries covered PBMC samples along with longitudinal samples, technical triplicates, and paired sorted CD4+ and CD8+ T-cell subsets. Of the roughly 68 subjects in the cohort, approximately 15 were HAM/TSP patients, about 35 were multiple sclerosis patients, and around 20 were healthy controls. Overall study results and their limits: No identical CDR3 amino acid sequences were shared among expanded clones across subjects, suggesting private TCR-beta repertoires in all groups. In a phylogenetic analysis, the repertoires of 18 out of 34 MS patients fell into a single cluster of related CDR3 sequences, pointing to a possible signature at the repertoire level. TCR clonal expansion was highest in HAM/TSP patients and lowest in MS patients, with MS patients falling below even healthy controls. The MS cluster showed no association with clinical or MRI features, and the authors stated that larger cohorts are needed.

The rearranged chain carries TRBV5-1 and TRBJ1-1; the best D guess is TRBD1, with 6 bases matching. The receptor's source is an older woman with multiple sclerosis. Material for sequencing was PBMCs. The nucleotides read TGCGCCAGCAGCCCGCGGGAGGGGGTTGGAACTGAAGCTTTCTTT. The encoded protein is CASSPREGVGTEAFF.